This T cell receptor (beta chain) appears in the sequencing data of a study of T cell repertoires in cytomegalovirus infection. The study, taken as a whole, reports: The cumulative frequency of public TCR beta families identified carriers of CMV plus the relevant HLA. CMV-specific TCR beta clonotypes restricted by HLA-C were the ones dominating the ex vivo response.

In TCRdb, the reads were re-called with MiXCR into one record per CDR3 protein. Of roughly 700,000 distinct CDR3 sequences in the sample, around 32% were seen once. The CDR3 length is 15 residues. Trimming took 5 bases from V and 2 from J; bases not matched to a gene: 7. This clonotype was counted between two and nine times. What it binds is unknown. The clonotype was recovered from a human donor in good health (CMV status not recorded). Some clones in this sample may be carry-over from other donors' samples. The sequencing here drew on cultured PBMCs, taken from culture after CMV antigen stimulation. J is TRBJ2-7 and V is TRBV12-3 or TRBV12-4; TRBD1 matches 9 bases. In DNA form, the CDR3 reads TGTGCCAGCAGTCACACCTGGACAGGGGCCTACGAGCAGTACTTC. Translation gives CASSHTWTGAYEQYF.